This TCR beta chain was documented in a study of blood T cell repertoires in COVID-19. At the level of the study: Material from acute and convalescent COVID-19 was sourced from the United States, Italy and Spain.

This clone showed up just once. Study processing details: Reference gene primer amplification gave nucleated cell count estimates. The data were produced by immunoSEQ multiplex PCR, yet TCRdb's version contains in-frame clones alone and is incomplete. V and J calls and clone size are copied from that table; D and trimming were computed from the DNA. Of 110,000 to 150,000 clones in the sample, 65% to 90% were seen once. CDR3 length equals 14 residues. Trimming removed 5 bases from V and 9 bases from J; junction bases left unmatched: 12. Looked up from germline, CDR1 is SGHTA and CDR2 is FQGNSA. The sequence was obtained from a man aged 55 to 69 with active or convalescent COVID-19. The sample consisted of peripheral blood. The rearrangement joins TRBV7-2 to TRBJ1-1; 7 bases align to TRBD1. The CDR3: CASSPTGASFQAFF. Written as DNA, the CDR3 is TGTGCCAGCAGCCCAACAGGGGCGTCGTTTCAAGCTTTCTTT.